The 24 T cell receptor beta chains below all came from one sample that was sequenced in a study of OX40 agonist ivuxolimab in advanced cancers. Generated by immunoSEQ multiplex PCR, the TCRdb table keeps only in-frame clones and is missing some. The table includes some 67,000 clones, roughly 80% detected once. Sequencing was performed on CD4+ or CD8+ T cells sorted from blood, taken in a trial of the OX40 agonist ivuxolimab. These receptors were collected from an adult with an advanced solid tumor such as melanoma, head and neck, liver or kidney cancer.

The chain is built from TRBV5-1 and TRBJ1-2, with D unresolved. The V gene lost 0 bases and the J gene lost 4 bases, with 10 bases spanning the gap. CDR1 is SGHRS, CDR2 YFSETQ, per germline. The CDR3 runs 14 residues. The CDR3 nucleotides read TGCGCCAGCAGCTTGGGCCAGGAAGGCTATGGCTACACCTTC. Translated, it gives CASSLGQEGYGYTF.

In its sample, this clone was seen a few times. The chain has TRBV4-1 and TRBJ2-7; weak D call: TRBD2 (6 bases). CDR3 length: 17 residues. Germline CDR1 and CDR2: MGHRA and YSYEKL. The V and J ends lost 0 bases and 0 bases respectively, with 15 bases between them. CDR3 residues: CASSQDRRAGHSYEQYV. In nucleotides, the CDR3 is TGCGCCAGCAGCCAAGATAGGAGGGCAGGGCACTCCTACGAGCAGTACGTC.

CDR3 sequence (DNA): TGTGCCAGTATAGACAGATCAAACTATGGCTACACCTTC. This codes for CASIDRSNYGYTF. This chain connects TRBV19 to TRBJ1-2; tentatively, D is TRBD1 (5 bases). Germline V gene lookup returns CDR1 LNHDA and CDR2 SQIVND (reference sequence). The CDR3 runs to 13 residues. V was clipped by 7 bases and J by 2 bases, with 11 bases between them.

J is TRBJ1-3 and V is TRBV27; TRBD1 aligns across 7 bases. CDR1 is MNHEY, CDR2 SMNVEV, per germline (reference sequence). The CDR3 extends over 15 amino acids. V trimming: 0 bases; J trimming: 2 bases; junction bases outside the gene matches: 1. The CDR3 loop is CASSLSTGPGNTIYF. The CDR3 nucleotides read TGTGCCAGCAGTTTATCGACAGGGCCTGGAAACACCATATATTTT.

The chain carries TRBV6-5 and TRBJ2-1; TRBD2 might be the D (6 bases). Germline loops: CDR1 MNHEY, CDR2 SVGAGI. V lost 4 bases and J lost 0, with 10 bases in between. CDR3 length: 15 amino acids. This CDR3 is CASSWAGSSYNEQFF. CDR3 coding DNA: TGTGCCAGCAGTTGGGCGGGGAGCTCCTACAATGAGCAGTTCTTC.

The chain has TRBV10-3 and TRBJ2-1; D possibly uses TRBD1 or TRBD2 (6 bases each). V was pared by 8 bases and J by 3 bases, with 11 bases between. Germline V gene data show CDR1 as ENHRY and CDR2 as SYGVKD. The CDR3 totals 13 residues. DNA for the CDR3: TGTGCCATCCGAGGGGGGATCTACAATGAGCAGTTCTTC. Its translation is CAIRGGIYNEQFF.

This sequence joins TRBV15 and TRBJ1-2, with a possible D match to TRBD1 (6 bases). The CDR3 runs 14 residues. Trimming left V 5 bases short and J 9 bases short, with 19 bases between. CDR1 LNHNV and CDR2 YYDKDF come from the germline V gene (reference sequence). The CDR3 protein is CATSPEKRGASYTF. The CDR3 region has the DNA TGTGCCACCAGCCCAGAGAAACGGGGGGCCAGCTACACCTTC.

The rearrangement joins TRBV7-9 to TRBJ1-4; D is ambiguous. Germline loops: CDR1 SEHNR, CDR2 FQNEAQ (reference sequence). This CDR3 has 11 amino acids. The germline V and J ends were trimmed by 6 bases and 6 bases, with 5 bases remaining between them. In nucleotides, the CDR3 is TGTGCCAGCAGGGGTGATGAAAAACTGTTTTTT. Its protein is CASRGDEKLFF. The full variable domain, its missing parts supplied by reference TRBV7-9 and TRBJ1-4, is DTGVSQNPRHKITKRGQNVTFRCDPISEHNRLYWYRQTLGQGPEFLTYFQNEAQLEKSRLLSDRFSAERPKGSFSTLEIQRTEQGDSAMYLCASRGDEKLFFGSGTQLSVL.

The chain combines TRBV10-3 with TRBJ2-3; maybe TRBD1 (8 bases). Germline-derived CDR1 and CDR2 are ENHRY and SYGVKD. V shed 9 bases and J shed 2 bases, with 12 bases lying between them. CDR3 length: 13 amino acids. The CDR3 sequence: CAIQGGVTDTQYF. The CDR3 nucleotides are TGTGCCATACAGGGGGGGGTCACAGATACGCAGTATTTT.

This sequence joins TRBV25-1 and TRBJ2-1; TRBD1 matches 7 bases. The germline CDR1 and CDR2 sequences are MGHDK and SYGVNS. J gave up 0 bases and V 5 bases, and 7 bases lay outside the gene matches. This CDR3 has 16 amino acids. CDR3 amino acids: CASSRVGQASYNEQFF. DNA of the CDR3: TGTGCCAGCAGTCGTGTCGGACAGGCCTCCTACAATGAGCAGTTCTTC.

This chain links TRBV9 with TRBJ2-5; D possibly corresponds to TRBD2 (5 bases). The J call could be wrong; TRBJ2-7 is a better fit for the DNA end. Germline loops: CDR1 SGDLS, CDR2 YYNGEE. The CDR3 is 13 amino acids. The CDR3 region has the DNA TGTGCCAGCAGCCCGCGGACCGGGGACGAGCAGTACTTC. It encodes CASSPRTGDEQYF.

This chain links TRBV15 with TRBJ2-5; weak D call: TRBD2 (5 bases). V lost 6 bases, J lost 7 bases, and 15 bases lay in between. The CDR3 is 13 residues long. The germline V gene has CDR1 LNHNV and CDR2 YYDKDF (reference sequence). As DNA, the CDR3 is TGTGCCACCAGGCCCGGGCGGACTGGGACCCAGTACTTC. Protein product: CATRPGRTGTQYF.

The chain recombines TRBV4-2 with TRBJ2-5, with a weak D call TRBD2 (7 bases). Trimming left V 5 bases short and J 2 bases short, with 12 bases between. In germline, CDR1 is LGHNA, CDR2 YNFKEQ. CDR3 length equals 14 residues. CDR3 protein: CASSGGGTQETQYF. The CDR3 DNA sequence: TGTGCCAGCAGCGGGGGGGGCACTCAAGAGACCCAGTACTTC.

The chain carries TRBV19 and TRBJ2-7; D unclear. Germline V CDR1 and CDR2: LNHDA, SQIVND (reference sequence). The germline V and J ends were trimmed by 5 bases and 0 bases, with 8 bases remaining between them. The CDR3 has 13 amino acids. The CDR3 region is CASSYGDSYEQYF. DNA of the CDR3: TGTGCCAGTAGTTATGGGGACTCCTACGAGCAGTACTTC.

This clone was detected only once. This chain links TRBV7-3 with TRBJ2-5; D is possibly TRBD1 (6 bases). V was trimmed by 5 bases and J by 5 bases, leaving 12 bases between them. CDR3 length: 13 amino acids. In germline, CDR1 is SGHTA, CDR2 FQGTGA. The CDR3 here is CASSEGTHETQYF. In DNA form, the CDR3 reads TGTGCCAGCAGCGAAGGGACACACGAGACCCAGTACTTC. Drawing the rest from reference TRBV7-3 and TRBJ2-5, the complete variable domain is GAGVSQTPSNKVTEKGKYVELRCDPISGHTALYWYRQSLGQGPEFLIYFQGTGAADDSGLPNDRFFAVRPEGSVSTLKIQRTERGDSAVYLCASSEGTHETQYFGPGTRLLVL.

Only a few counts were recorded for this clone. V usage is TRBV11-3 and J usage is TRBJ2-2; tentative D call: TRBD1 (5 bases). Looked up from germline, CDR1 is SGHNT and CDR2 is YENEEA. The CDR3 loop spans 18 amino acids. Trimming cost V 0 bases and J 0 bases, with 14 bases left between them. CDR3 loop: CASSLDRTGAANTGELFF. CDR3 coding DNA: TGTGCCAGCAGCTTAGATCGAACAGGTGCCGCGAACACCGGGGAGCTGTTTTTT.

V is TRBV7-9 and J is TRBJ2-1, with 12 bases matching TRBD2. CDR1 SEHNR and CDR2 FQNEAQ come from the germline V gene (reference sequence). The J segment lost 4 bases and the V segment lost 3 bases, leaving 4 bases of the junction unmatched. This CDR3 spans 16 amino acids. CDR3 nucleotides: TGTGCCAGCAGCTTCACTAGCGGGGGGATTTACAATGAGCAGTTCTTC. Translating gives CASSFTSGGIYNEQFF.

The rearrangement joins TRBV28 to TRBJ2-7; 12 nucleotides align to TRBD2. Germline-derived CDR1 and CDR2 are MDHEN and SYDVKM. CDR3 length: 14 residues. The V and J ends lost 4 bases and 2 bases, in that order; junction bases with no gene match: 0. The DNA for the CDR3 is TGTGCCAGCAGTTGGACTAGCGGGGCCTACGAGCAGTACTTC. It translates to CASSWTSGAYEQYF.

The chain links TRBV18 to TRBJ1-2; the match to TRBD1 covers 10 bases. After removal of 6 bases from V and 7 bases from J, the junction contained 5 bases not matched to a gene. This CDR3 has 13 residues. Germline V gene data show CDR1 as KGHSH and CDR2 as LQKENI. The chain's CDR3 is CASSRTGGAGYTF. The DNA of the CDR3 is TGTGCCAGCTCGCGGACAGGGGGTGCTGGCTACACCTTC. The full variable domain, in which reference TRBV18 and TRBJ1-2 provide the parts outside the CDR3, is NAGVMQNPRHLVRRRGQEARLRCSPMKGHSHVYWYRQLPEEGLKFMVYLQKENIIDESGMPKERFSAEFPKEGPSILRIQQVVRGDSAAYFCASSRTGGAGYTFGSGTRLTVV.

The chain recombines TRBV7-2 with TRBJ1-2; 8 nucleotides agree with TRBD1. This CDR3 is built from 14 residues. Germline CDR1 is SGHTA and CDR2 is FQGNSA. V lost 5 bases, J lost 7 bases, and 9 bases stayed unmatched. This chain's CDR3 is CASSLPTGVVGYTF. The CDR3 DNA sequence: TGTGCCAGCAGCCTACCGACAGGGGTCGTTGGCTACACCTTC.

J is TRBJ1-5 and V is TRBV6-6; tentative D call: TRBD1 (6 bases). This CDR3 comprises 13 residues. Germline V gene sequence: CDR1 MNHNY, CDR2 SVGAGI (reference sequence). With 5 bases removed from V and 7 bases from J, the gap between germline ends came to 12 bases. The CDR3 coding sequence is TGTGCCAGCAGTAAGTGGACAGACCAGCCCCAGCATTTT. It translates to CASSKWTDQPQHF.

J is TRBJ1-2 and V is TRBV10-1; 7 positions agree with TRBD1. The CDR3 is 13 amino acids. Trimming at V came to 2 bases and at J to 8 bases, leaving 5 bases not matched to a gene. Germline V lookup: CDR1 WNHNN, CDR2 SYGVQD (reference sequence). CDR3 in amino acids: CASSEGRTGGYTF. As DNA, the CDR3 is TGCGCCAGCAGTGAGGGACGGACAGGCGGCTACACCTTC.

This clone turned up a few times. This rearrangement joins TRBV13 to TRBJ2-7, with 11 bases fitting TRBD2. The CDR3 has 14 residues. With V trimmed by 5 bases and J by 3 bases, 3 bases remained unmatched. Germline CDR1 and CDR2: PRHDT and FYEKMQ (reference sequence). CDR3 nucleotide sequence: TGTGCCAGCAGCCTAGCGGGGGGCCGCTACGAGCAGTACGTC. Translation: CASSLAGGRYEQYV.

This chain links TRBV15 with TRBJ2-6; D not certain. The length of the CDR3 is 19 residues. The germline V gene encodes CDR1 LNHNV and CDR2 YYDKDF (reference sequence). Between the trimmed V and J ends, which lost 0 bases and 0 bases, there was a span of 15 bases. CDR3 loop: CATSRDSGLGSSGANVLTF. The CDR3 nucleotides are TGTGCCACCAGCAGAGATTCCGGGTTGGGGTCCTCTGGGGCCAACGTCCTGACTTTC.